One sample yielded the 9 T cell receptor beta chains listed below, sequenced in a study of post-analysis software for immune sequencing data (dated by TCRdb to between 2014 and 2017). These receptors lack a known antigen. The library was produced with PCR. TCRdb names Illumina HiSeq 2500 as the instrument used. Unique molecular identifiers were incorporated into TCR beta cDNA libraries to reduce PCR and sequencing biases. The public reads were reprocessed in TCRdb via fastp at Q25 and MiXCR, keeping in-frame beta chains. Each entry merges the rows of one CDR3 protein and shows their most common DNA and genes. For this sample there are hundreds of thousands of distinct CDR3 sequences; 40% to 50% appear just once. Clones ranked in the top ten supply over 1.5% of the sample. The full study reports these points: About 5 TRBV segments, including TRBV5-6, TRBV5-1 and TRBV20-1, were significantly more frequent in patients than controls.

Sequencing input: blood. These receptors all stem from a girl aged 10 to 17 with multiple sclerosis.

This chain links TRBV12-3 or TRBV12-4 with TRBJ2-2; D is uncertain. V gave up 4 bases and J gave up 4 bases, with 4 bases separating them. This CDR3 region has 12 residues. The DNA of the CDR3 is TGTGCCAGCAGTTCGGGCACCGGGGAGCTGTTTTTT. Translated: CASSSGTGELFF.

A few counts support this clonotype. The V gene is TRBV20-1, the J gene TRBJ2-3; 10 bases line up with TRBD2. Germline assignment: CDR1 DFQATT and CDR2 SNEGSKA (reference sequence). The CDR3 consists of 15 residues. V lost 5 bases and J lost 2; bases outside the gene matches: 7. CDR3 DNA sequence: TGCAGTGCTGAGGCCGGGACTAGCGTCACAGATACGCAGTATTTT. This encodes CSAEAGTSVTDTQYF.

This clonotype has a handful of counts. The chain employs TRBV6-5 and TRBJ1-5, with a tentative D call TRBD1 (5 bases). The V end lost 0 bases, the J end lost 9 bases, and 12 bases lay between the germline ends. CDR1 is MNHEY, CDR2 SVGAGI, per germline. The CDR3 contains 14 residues. In DNA form, the CDR3 reads TGTGCCAGCAGTTACTCTGGGCAGGGTTGGCCCCAGCATTTT. Residues: CASSYSGQGWPQHF.

This clonotype was seen ten or more times. V usage is TRBV2 and J usage is TRBJ2-5, with a weak D call TRBD1 (6 bases). CDR1 and CDR2 from the germline V gene are SNHLY and FYNNEI. Trimming pared 6 bases from V and 1 base from J, leaving 9 bases between. The CDR3 has 13 amino acids. The CDR3 DNA is TGTGCCAGCAGCGCGGACAGCCAAGAGACCCAGTACTTC. It translates to CASSADSQETQYF.

This clonotype has just a few counts. The chain recombines TRBV11-2 with TRBJ2-5; tentatively, D is TRBD1 or TRBD2 (6 bases each). Trimming removed 5 bases from V and 1 base from J, with 20 bases in between. Germline-derived CDR1 and CDR2 are SGHAT and FQNNGV. The CDR3 contains 17 residues. The CDR3 protein is CASSPPGAPSTQETQYF. DNA for the CDR3: TGTGCCAGCAGCCCCCCGGGGGCCCCATCTACCCAAGAGACCCAGTACTTC.

This clonotype was picked up a small number of times. The J gene is TRBJ1-2, the V gene TRBV5-1, with 7 bases fitting TRBD1. Germline V lookup: CDR1 SGHRS, CDR2 YFSETQ. This CDR3 is built from 14 residues. The trim removed 7 bases at V and 3 bases at J, leaving 9 bases unmatched. DNA for the CDR3: TGCGCCAGCTCCCGGGACAGTCTAGACTATGGCTACACCTTC. As protein: CASSRDSLDYGYTF.

This clonotype was detected a few times. A much bigger clone sits one base away, suggesting this may be a read error. The chain is built from TRBV20-1 and TRBJ2-1; D not resolved. Germline V CDR1 and CDR2: DFQATT, SNEGSKA (reference sequence). The ends were cut back, 0 bases at V and 7 bases at J, with 10 bases in the middle. The CDR3 loop spans 13 amino acids. CDR3 coding DNA: TGCAGTGCTAGAGATCCCGTGAAGAATGAGCAGTTCTTC. Translated: CSARDPVKNEQFF.

Only a few counts were recorded for this clonotype. The gene calls are TRBV27 and TRBJ2-5, with D unresolved. The CDR3 is 14 residues long. Per the germline V gene, CDR1 is MNHEY and CDR2 is SMNVEV (reference sequence). Trimming shortened V by 4 bases and J by 5 bases, and 14 bases separated the two germline ends. This CDR3 is CASSSTTRAETQYF. The CDR3 nucleotides read TGTGCCAGCAGTTCTACTACCAGAGCGGAGACCCAGTACTTC.

There are a few counts of this clonotype. The chain carries TRBV12-3 or TRBV12-4 and TRBJ2-1; no firm D call. Trimming cost V 7 bases and J 3 bases, with 7 bases left between them. This CDR3 contains 12 residues. The CDR3 is CASTPSYNEQFF. The CDR3, as DNA: TGTGCCAGCACCCCCAGCTACAATGAGCAGTTCTTC.